This T cell receptor beta chain came from a study of cytomegalovirus exposure and HLA in healthy donors. The V end was cut by 4 bases, the J end by 4 bases, with 13 bases between. From germline, CDR1 is SEHNR and CDR2 FQNEAQ (reference sequence). This CDR3 has 14 residues. The PCR used 60 Vbeta and 13 Jbeta primers. Profiling relied on immunoSEQ multiplex PCR, and the TCRdb table lists in-frame clones only, not all of them. The sample lists roughly 190,000 clones, roughly 80% occurring once. Nominal health characterized the donors when sampled, though unrecorded immune exposures were likely. The sample consisted of PBMCs. This chain links TRBV7-9 with TRBJ1-2; no clear D. The sequence was collected from a man in his forties or fifties in good health and CMV-seronegative. CDR3 sequence reads: CASSSMERSYGYTF. CDR3 coding DNA: TGTGCCAGCAGCTCAATGGAGCGGAGCTATGGCTACACCTTC.